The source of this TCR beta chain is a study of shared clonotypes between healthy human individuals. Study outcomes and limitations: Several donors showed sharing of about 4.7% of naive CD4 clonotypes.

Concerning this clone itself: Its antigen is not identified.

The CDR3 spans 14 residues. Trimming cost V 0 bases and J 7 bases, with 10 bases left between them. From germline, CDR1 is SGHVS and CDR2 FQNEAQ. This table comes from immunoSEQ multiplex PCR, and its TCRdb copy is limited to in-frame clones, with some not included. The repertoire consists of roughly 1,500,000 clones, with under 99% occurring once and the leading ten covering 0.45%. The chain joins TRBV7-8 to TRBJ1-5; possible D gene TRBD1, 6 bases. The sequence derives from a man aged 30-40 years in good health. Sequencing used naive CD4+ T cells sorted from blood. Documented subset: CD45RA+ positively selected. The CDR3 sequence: CASSLAGGEQPQHF. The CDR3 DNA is TGTGCCAGCAGCTTAGCAGGGGGTGAGCAGCCCCAGCATTTT.